This TCR beta chain was observed in a study of PD-1 blockade in classical Hodgkin lymphoma. Study results and caveats: Newly diagnosed patients were said to have less baseline TCR diversity than healthy donors did. The diversity seen at baseline in complete responders resembled that of newly diagnosed patients. Significantly greater TCR diversity emerged by C4D1 in CD4+ cells but not CD8+ cells.

All patients relapsed after autologous stem cell transplantation, and brentuximab vedotin exposure varied. Reported best responses ranged across complete response, partial response or progressive disease. V gave up 5 bases and J gave up 5 bases, with 13 bases separating them. Per germline, CDR1 SGHTA and CDR2 FQGTGA. CDR3 length: 13 amino acids. Assay used: immunoSEQ multiplex PCR; TCRdb lists only in-frame clones, some missing. The sample lists under 40,000 clones, roughly 82% occurring once. A note on this clone: Its antigen is not known.

The chain employs TRBV7-3 and TRBJ2-7, with a possible D match to TRBD2 (6 bases). The source material was peripheral blood mononuclear cells (PBMCs), sampled at baseline. The source is a human donor with classical Hodgkin lymphoma. DNA for the CDR3: TGTGCCAGCAGCCTCCGGAGGGGACACGAGCAGTACTTC. Protein product: CASSLRRGHEQYF.